A selection of T cell receptor beta chains follows, all from one sample in a study of blood T cell repertoires in COVID-19. Assay used: immunoSEQ multiplex PCR; TCRdb lists only in-frame clones, some missing. Of hundreds of thousands of clones listed, 80% to 90% are singletons. The sample consisted of peripheral blood. These TCRs come from a woman aged 25-40 years with COVID-19, enrolled during active disease. Both conserved end residues are part of each CDR3. Fields, in order: J gene, D gene, V gene, clone size, CDR3 protein, CDR3 DNA. The D gene is left open where the match is weak. Part of the rows lack a size; the others show once, few, many or a class for expanded clones.

J: TRBJ2-3; D: -; V: TRBV27; size: -; CDR3: CASNSRGSDTQYF; DNA: TGTGCCAGCAACAGCCGGGGATCGGATACGCAGTATTTT
J: TRBJ2-1; D: -; V: TRBV5-1; size: once; CDR3: CASSWASSVNEQFF; DNA: TGCGCCAGCAGCTGGGCTAGCTCGGTGAATGAGCAGTTCTTC
J: TRBJ2-3; D: TRBD2; V: TRBV19; size: -; CDR3: CASGTSGGITDTQYF; DNA: TGTGCCAGTGGGACTAGCGGGGGGATCACAGATACGCAGTATTTT
J: TRBJ2-7; D: TRBD1; V: TRBV28; size: -; CDR3: CASSPPGGSSYEQYF; DNA: TGTGCCAGCAGTCCTCCAGGGGGAAGCTCCTACGAGCAGTACTTC
J: TRBJ2-1; D: -; V: TRBV19; size: -; CDR3: CASRYQGSSYNEQFF; DNA: TGTGCCAGTAGGTACCAGGGGAGCTCCTACAATGAGCAGTTCTTC
J: TRBJ1-2; D: -; V: TRBV5-6; size: -; CDR3: CASSTDGRGGYTF; DNA: TGTGCCAGCAGCACGGATGGCCGAGGGGGCTACACCTTC
J: TRBJ2-3; D: -; V: TRBV6-2/TRBV6-3; size: -; CDR3: CASSSRQGGTDTQYF; DNA: TGTGCCAGCAGTTCGCGGCAGGGCGGCACAGATACGCAGTATTTT
J: TRBJ1-3; D: TRBD1; V: TRBV7-2; size: once; CDR3: CASSTSGQVPGNTIYF; DNA: TGTGCCAGCAGCACCAGCGGACAGGTCCCAGGAAACACCATATATTTT
J: TRBJ1-1; D: -; V: TRBV12-3/TRBV12-4; size: -; CDR3: CASSSQGTEAFF; DNA: TGTGCCAGCAGTTCCCAGGGCACTGAAGCTTTCTTT
J: TRBJ1-3; D: TRBD1; V: TRBV5-4; size: -; CDR3: CASSQGTASGNTIYF; DNA: TGTGCCAGCAGCCAAGGGACAGCCTCTGGAAACACCATATATTTT